This TCR beta chain stems from a study of OX40 agonist ivuxolimab in advanced cancers. CDR1 is LGHNA, CDR2 YSLEER, per germline. The CDR3 contains 11 residues. V was pared by 1 base and J by 4 bases, with 2 bases between. Measured with immunoSEQ multiplex PCR; TCRdb has only the in-frame clones, and not every one. The profile shows about 88,000 clones, more than 80% of them singletons. The chain joins TRBV4-3 to TRBJ2-7; D remains unclear. This receptor was identified in an adult with an advanced solid tumor such as melanoma, head and neck, liver or kidney cancer. The sequences come from CD4+ or CD8+ T cells sorted from blood, collected in a trial of the OX40 agonist ivuxolimab. The CDR3 bases are TGCGCCAGCAGCCAAGTGTACGAGCAGTACTTC. This gives the protein CASSQVYEQYF.